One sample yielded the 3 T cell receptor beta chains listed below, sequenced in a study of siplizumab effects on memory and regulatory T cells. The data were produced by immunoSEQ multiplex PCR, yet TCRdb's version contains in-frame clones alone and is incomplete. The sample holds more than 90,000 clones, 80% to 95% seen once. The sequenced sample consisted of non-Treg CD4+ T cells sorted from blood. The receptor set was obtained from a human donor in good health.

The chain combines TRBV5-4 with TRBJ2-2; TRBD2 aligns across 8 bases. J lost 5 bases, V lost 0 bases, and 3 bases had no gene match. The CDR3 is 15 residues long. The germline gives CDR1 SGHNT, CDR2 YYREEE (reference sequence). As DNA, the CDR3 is TGTGCCAGCAGCTTGGAAGCGGGAGTGACCGGGGAGCTGTTTTTT. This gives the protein CASSLEAGVTGELFF.

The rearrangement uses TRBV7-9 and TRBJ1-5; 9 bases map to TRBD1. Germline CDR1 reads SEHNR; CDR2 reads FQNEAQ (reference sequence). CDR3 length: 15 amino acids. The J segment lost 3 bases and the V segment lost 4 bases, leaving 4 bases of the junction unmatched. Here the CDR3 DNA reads TGTGCCAGCAGCTCCGGACAGGGGATCAATCAGCCCCAGCATTTT. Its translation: CASSSGQGINQPQHF.

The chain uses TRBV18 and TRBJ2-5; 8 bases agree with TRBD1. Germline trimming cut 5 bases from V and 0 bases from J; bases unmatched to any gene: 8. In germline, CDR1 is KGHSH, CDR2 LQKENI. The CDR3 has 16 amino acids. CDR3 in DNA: TGTGCCAGCTCATCCTCACGGACAGGGTACCAAGAGACCCAGTACTTC. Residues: CASSSSRTGYQETQYF.